The 14 T cell receptor beta chains in this list originate from one sample, sequenced in a study of blood T cells in healthy people across ages. Combining a sample-barcoded 5' primer with a J-beta primer mix, a second PCR ran for about 7 to 12 cycles. TCRdb re-called the 5' RACE reads through MiXCR, storing one row per CDR3 protein. There are more than 1,400,000 distinct CDR3 sequences in the sample; about 40% occur only once, and roughly 7.9% lies in the top ten. Sequencing used blood. These receptors all come from a young woman in good health.

On this clonotype itself: This may stem from a read error, because a much larger clone lies one nucleotide away. The rearrangement uses TRBV2 and TRBJ1-4; D is possibly TRBD1 (6 bases). The V and J ends lost 6 bases and 12 bases respectively, with 14 bases between them. From germline, CDR1 is SNHLY and CDR2 FYNNEI. This CDR3 spans 12 amino acids. The CDR3 here is CASRGAGEELFF. CDR3 DNA: TGTGCCAGCAGGGGGGCTGGGGAAGAACTGTTTTTT.

The chain combines TRBV4-1 with TRBJ1-1; D gene unclear. Trimming removed 2 bases at V and 1 base at J, with 8 bases between. This CDR3 is 14 amino acids long. Per germline, CDR1 MGHRA and CDR2 YSYEKL. CDR3 protein: CASSQLTENTEAFF. CDR3 nucleotides: TGCGCCAGCAGCCAACTCACAGAGAACACTGAAGCTTTCTTT.

V and J are TRBV4-1 and TRBJ1-2; D is unclear. CDR3 length equals 15 residues. Germline V gene sequence: CDR1 MGHRA, CDR2 YSYEKL. Trimming took off 0 bases at V and 1 base at J, with 9 bases between the two ends. The CDR3 reads CASSQEQASNYGYTF. As DNA, the CDR3 is TGCGCCAGCAGCCAAGAGCAGGCGAGTAACTATGGCTACACCTTC.

This sequence joins TRBV20-1 and TRBJ1-2; 7 nucleotides line up with TRBD1. With 5 bases clipped from V and 7 bases from J, the junction kept 13 bases outside the gene matches. CDR3 size: 14 residues. CDR1 and CDR2 (germline): DFQATT, SNEGSKA (reference sequence). CDR3: CSAPKLTGHLGYTF. The CDR3 region has the DNA TGCAGTGCTCCGAAACTGACAGGGCATCTTGGCTACACCTTC.

V gene TRBV28 combines with J gene TRBJ2-7; 10 nucleotides line up with TRBD2. The CDR3 extends over 14 amino acids. The germline V gene encodes CDR1 MDHEN and CDR2 SYDVKM. The trim removed 8 bases at V and 0 bases at J, leaving 4 bases unmatched. The CDR3, as DNA: TGTGCCAGCCTCGGACTAGCGGTCTCCTACGAGCAGTACTTC. This encodes CASLGLAVSYEQYF.

The gene calls are TRBV5-1 and TRBJ1-2, with 9 bases matching TRBD1. CDR1 and CDR2 (germline): SGHRS, YFSETQ. With V trimmed by 4 bases and J by 4 bases, 11 bases remained unmatched. The CDR3 has 16 amino acids. For the CDR3, the DNA is TGCGCCAGCAGCCCGGGACAGGGCGTTTCTCTCTATGGCTACACCTTC. This codes for CASSPGQGVSLYGYTF.

The chain has TRBV27 and TRBJ2-2, with D possibly being TRBD2 (6 bases). Germline CDR1 is MNHEY and CDR2 is SMNVEV (reference sequence). The CDR3 sequence is 13 residues long. With 8 bases removed from V and 5 bases from J, the gap between germline ends came to 12 bases. CDR3 sequence: CASVEGNTGELFF. CDR3 nucleotides: TGTGCCAGCGTGGAGGGGAATACCGGGGAGCTGTTTTTT.

This clonotype turned up a few times. The chain carries TRBV16 and TRBJ2-1; D is possibly TRBD1 (6 bases). Germline CDR1 and CDR2: KGHSY and FQNENV. With 8 bases removed from V and 3 bases from J, the gap between germline ends came to 11 bases. CDR3 size: 13 residues. Written as DNA, the CDR3 is TGTGCCAGCGGGCCGGACAGCTACAATGAGCAGTTCTTC. Translated, it gives CASGPDSYNEQFF.

In the case of this clonotype: Sequence at one end of the junction differs from germline and may be a read error. This chain joins TRBV2 and TRBJ1-6; possible D gene TRBD1, 6 bases. The germline gives CDR1 SNHLY, CDR2 FYNNEI. The CDR3 extends over 12 amino acids. The CDR3 here is CTSRETGSALHF. In DNA form, the CDR3 reads TGTACCAGCAGGGAGACAGGTTCCGCCCTCCACTTT.

The table lists this clonotype with a few counts. The V gene is TRBV12-3 or TRBV12-4, the J gene TRBJ2-1; D gene uncertain. The J call is doubtful: the DNA matches TRBJ2-7 better. The CDR3 length is 13 residues. CDR3 amino acids: CASSLESYNEQYF. The CDR3, as DNA: TGTGCCAGCAGTTTAGAATCCTACAATGAGCAGTACTTC.

CDR3 sequence: CASSPGDRGQNIQYF. CDR3 coding DNA: TGTGCCAGCAGCCCTGGGGACAGGGGGCAGAACATTCAGTACTTC. The chain links TRBV21-1 to TRBJ2-4; the DNA was not used to check the table's D call, TRBD1. TRBV21-1 is annotated as a pseudogene. CDR3 size: 15 residues.

This clonotype came up once. This chain uses TRBV29-1 with TRBJ2-2, with 9 nucleotides matching TRBD1. The V segment lost 7 bases and the J segment 10 bases; nucleotides outside the gene matches: 7. Germline lookup yields CDR1 SQVTM and CDR2 ANQGSEA. The CDR3 is 12 residues long. The CDR3 is CSAQGARLELFF. The CDR3 DNA follows: TGCAGCGCACAGGGGGCGCGGTTGGAGCTGTTTTTT.

This clonotype was picked up many times. This sequence joins TRBV20-1 and TRBJ1-1; TRBD1 matches 7 bases. Germline V gene data show CDR1 as DFQATT and CDR2 as SNEGSKA (reference sequence). The CDR3 has 12 residues. The CDR3 loop reads CSARQGDTEAFF. CDR3 nucleotides: TGCAGCGCCCGACAGGGAGACACTGAAGCTTTCTTT.

Notes on this clonotype: One end of the junction varies from germline; a read error may be responsible. The CDR3 DNA is TGTGCCAGCAGTTACACCCGGGAGGGGGAAGATATGCAGTATTTT. It is translated as CASSYTREGEDMQYF. V and J are TRBV6-5 and TRBJ2-3, with 8 bases fitting TRBD2. This CDR3 has 15 residues. Germline V gene sequence: CDR1 MNHEY, CDR2 SVGAGI.